The 31 T cell receptor beta chains given below trace back to one sample, sequenced in a study of OX40 agonist ivuxolimab in advanced cancers. Only in-frame clones appear in the TCRdb table, and some are missing; sequencing was by immunoSEQ multiplex PCR. This repertoire shows tens of thousands of clones, roughly 92% found once; its top ten account for over 0.6%. This sample comprised CD4+ or CD8+ T cells sorted from blood, obtained in a trial of the OX40 agonist ivuxolimab. These receptors were taken from an adult with an advanced solid tumor such as melanoma, head and neck, liver or kidney cancer.

This clone has only a few counts. The chain carries TRBV30 and TRBJ1-2; D gene ambiguous. CDR1 and CDR2 from the germline V gene are GTSNPN and SVGIG (reference sequence). The V end was cut by 0 bases, the J end by 6 bases, with 8 bases between. This CDR3 spans 12 amino acids. CDR3 sequence reads: CAWSVFEDGYTF. The CDR3 DNA follows: TGTGCCTGGAGTGTATTCGAGGATGGCTACACCTTC.

Here the CDR3 DNA reads TGTGCCAGCAGTTTAAAACAGGGGGCCAGTGGCTACACCTTC. It is translated as CASSLKQGASGYTF. The V gene is TRBV27, the J gene TRBJ1-2; 9 bases align to TRBD1. Per germline, CDR1 MNHEY and CDR2 SMNVEV (reference sequence). The V and J ends lost 2 bases and 7 bases, in that order; junction bases with no gene match: 5. This CDR3 has 14 residues.

The chain is built from TRBV15 and TRBJ2-7; 8 bases align to TRBD1. This CDR3 is 14 amino acids long. Germline values: CDR1 LNHNV, CDR2 YYDKDF (reference sequence). J gave up 2 bases and V 4 bases, and 4 bases lay outside the gene matches. As DNA, the CDR3 is TGTGCCACCAGCACACGGACAGGGCCCTACGAGCAGTACTTC. Translated, it gives CATSTRTGPYEQYF.

This rearrangement joins TRBV9 to TRBJ2-1; 9 nucleotides match TRBD1. J lost 3 bases, V lost 0 bases, and 4 bases had no gene match. Germline V CDR1 and CDR2: SGDLS, YYNGEE. This CDR3 comprises 16 residues. CDR3 sequence: CASSVAPTGGYNEQFF. In nucleotides, the CDR3 is TGTGCCAGCAGCGTAGCCCCGACAGGGGGCTACAATGAGCAGTTCTTC.

The chain joins TRBV30 to TRBJ2-2; TRBD1 aligns across 7 bases. CDR3 length equals 13 residues. Germline CDR1 reads GTSNPN; CDR2 reads SVGIG (reference sequence). Losses at the gene ends were 7 bases for V and 0 bases for J; bases not matched to a gene: 2. This CDR3 reads CASTGPNTGELFF. The CDR3, as DNA: TGTGCCTCGACAGGGCCGAACACCGGGGAGCTGTTTTTT.

The V gene is TRBV18, the J gene TRBJ1-5, with D possibly TRBD1 on 6 matching bases. This CDR3 spans 14 amino acids. CDR1 is KGHSH, CDR2 LQKENI, per germline. The V gene lost 2 bases and the J gene lost 6 bases, with 11 bases spanning the gap. The CDR3 nucleotides read TGTGCCAGCTCACCAGGCAGGGGATCTCAGCCCCAGCATTTT. It encodes CASSPGRGSQPQHF.

The gene calls are TRBV5-4 and TRBJ2-1, with 16 bases identical to TRBD2. Per germline, CDR1 SGHNT and CDR2 YYREEE (reference sequence). This CDR3 is built from 17 residues. The trim removed 4 bases at V and 6 bases at J, leaving 7 bases unmatched. The CDR3 loop reads CASSPPGLAGGPNEQFF. CDR3 DNA: TGTGCCAGCAGCCCCCCGGGACTAGCGGGAGGGCCCAATGAGCAGTTCTTC.

The rearrangement links TRBV11-1 to TRBJ2-5; 9 bases match TRBD2. The CDR3 sequence is 15 residues long. V lost 3 bases, J lost 9 bases, and 11 bases stayed unmatched. Germline loops: CDR1 SGHAT, CDR2 FQDESV (reference sequence). The CDR3 DNA is TGTGCCAGCAGCTTCCTCAAGACTAGCGGCGGGGCCCAGTACTTC. Translation gives CASSFLKTSGGAQYF.

The rearrangement uses TRBV4-1 and TRBJ2-5; D not certain. This CDR3 has 17 residues. V was clipped by 0 bases and J by 5 bases, with 19 bases between them. CDR1 and CDR2 from the germline V gene are MGHRA and YSYEKL. DNA for the CDR3: TGCGCCAGCAGCCAAGATCATCCGCTAAGTAAAGGGGAGACCCAGTACTTC. It codes for CASSQDHPLSKGETQYF.

The rearrangement uses TRBV2 and TRBJ2-7; D is uncertain. Germline V gene data show CDR1 as SNHLY and CDR2 as FYNNEI. V was clipped by 6 bases and J by 13 bases, with 25 bases between them. This CDR3 has 14 amino acids. The CDR3 nucleotides read TGTGCCAGCAGCGCACAGCGTTCCGTCGAGCCACCCTACTTC. This encodes CASSAQRSVEPPYF.

The V and J genes are TRBV5-1 and TRBJ2-2; D uncertain. V lost 0 bases and J lost 1, with 4 bases in between. CDR3 length: 14 amino acids. Germline loops: CDR1 SGHRS, CDR2 YFSETQ. The CDR3 DNA follows: TGCGCCAGCAGCTTGGGAGGGAACACCGGGGAGCTGTTTTTT. Its translation: CASSLGGNTGELFF.

The rearrangement links TRBV6-1 to TRBJ1-2, with 8 bases lining up with TRBD1. CDR3 length: 13 residues. The germline CDR1 and CDR2 sequences are MNHNS and SASEGT. V gave up 1 base and J gave up 10 bases; unmatched junction bases: 5. Here the CDR3 reads CASSEVRQGSYTF. The DNA of the CDR3 is TGTGCCAGCAGTGAAGTTCGACAGGGGTCCTACACCTTC.

The CDR3 sequence is CASSYRLTGADTQYF. The CDR3 nucleotides read TGTGCCAGCAGCTACAGGCTGACAGGGGCAGATACGCAGTATTTT. V and J are TRBV6-5 and TRBJ2-3; 8 bases fit TRBD1. The ends lost 6 bases at V and 4 bases at J; junction bases unmatched: 9. This CDR3 is built from 15 residues. Germline V gene data show CDR1 as MNHEY and CDR2 as SVGAGI.

The chain carries TRBV10-2 and TRBJ2-2; no clear D gene. This CDR3 is 12 amino acids long. V was pared by 7 bases and J by 1 base, with 4 bases between. Germline V CDR1 and CDR2: WSHSY, SAAADI. The CDR3 DNA is TGCGCCAGCAAATGGAACACCGGGGAGCTGTTTTTT. This encodes CASKWNTGELFF.

This chain links TRBV6-5 with TRBJ2-7, with TRBD1 matching 8 bases. This CDR3 is 14 amino acids long. Germline loops: CDR1 MNHEY, CDR2 SVGAGI. The J segment lost 4 bases and the V segment lost 2 bases, leaving 4 bases of the junction unmatched. This CDR3 reads CASSYVQGEYEQYF. CDR3 DNA sequence: TGTGCCAGCAGTTACGTACAGGGGGAATACGAGCAGTACTTC.

The V and J genes are TRBV6-1 and TRBJ2-1, with 11 bases lining up with TRBD1. After removal of 7 bases from V and 6 bases from J, the junction contained 2 bases not matched to a gene. The CDR3 runs 13 residues. Germline V gives CDR1 MNHNS, CDR2 SASEGT. The CDR3 DNA reads as TGTGCCAGCAAGGACAGGGGGCGCAATGAGCAGTTCTTC. This gives the protein CASKDRGRNEQFF.

V is TRBV5-6 and J is TRBJ2-3; 10 positions match TRBD1. CDR3 length equals 16 residues. Trimming cost V 2 bases and J 3 bases; bases outside gene matches: 6. The germline gives CDR1 SGHDT, CDR2 YYEEEE. The CDR3 spells CASSLTTGGETDTQYF. CDR3 nucleotide sequence: TGTGCCAGCAGCTTAACGACAGGGGGCGAAACAGATACGCAGTATTTT.

DNA of the CDR3: TGCGCCAGCAGCCCGGGGAGGCAGGGGAACACTGAAGCTTTCTTT. The encoded protein is CASSPGRQGNTEAFF. The rearrangement links TRBV5-1 to TRBJ1-1, with D tentatively TRBD1 (5 bases). The length of the CDR3 is 15 residues. Between the trimmed V and J ends, which lost 4 bases and 1 base, there was a span of 14 bases. CDR1 and CDR2 (germline): SGHRS, YFSETQ.

The chain links TRBV7-8 to TRBJ2-1; the match to TRBD2 covers 7 bases. The CDR3 covers 15 residues. CDR1 and CDR2 from the germline V gene are SGHVS and FQNEAQ. V trimming: 1 base; J trimming: 5 bases; junction bases outside the gene matches: 5. Here the CDR3 reads CASSLDGGGNNEQFF. CDR3 DNA: TGTGCCAGCAGCTTAGATGGCGGGGGAAACAATGAGCAGTTCTTC.

The chain employs TRBV29-1 and TRBJ1-2; 8 nucleotides match TRBD1. V lost 6 bases to trimming and J lost 8 bases; unmatched junction nucleotides: 11. CDR1 SQVTM and CDR2 ANQGSEA come from the germline V gene. This CDR3 has 13 amino acids. The CDR3 region is CSVGAGGSRGYTF. The DNA of the CDR3 is TGCAGCGTGGGGGCAGGGGGCTCGCGGGGCTACACCTTC.

The rearrangement uses TRBV9 and TRBJ1-4; 12 bases align to TRBD1. Germline V CDR1 and CDR2: SGDLS, YYNGEE. This CDR3 is built from 15 residues. J was trimmed by 7 bases and V by 3 bases; bases with no gene match: 4. The CDR3 is CASSERGQGAEKLFF. DNA of the CDR3: TGTGCCAGCAGCGAGAGGGGACAGGGGGCTGAAAAACTGTTTTTT.

The chain links TRBV5-1 to TRBJ2-1; 11 bases fit TRBD2. Germline loops: CDR1 SGHRS, CDR2 YFSETQ. CDR3 length: 15 amino acids. V dropped 0 bases and J dropped 10; count of bases not matched to a gene: 6. Written as DNA, the CDR3 is TGCGCCAGCAGCTTGGGGCTAGCGGGGGGAAGGGAGCAGTTCTTC. It yields the protein CASSLGLAGGREQFF.

This clone has just a few counts. This chain joins TRBV6-5 and TRBJ1-1, with TRBD1 identical over 8 bases. This CDR3 is 14 amino acids long. Germline V gene sequence: CDR1 MNHEY, CDR2 SVGAGI. Trimming took 5 bases from V and 6 from J; bases not matched to a gene: 8. CDR3 in DNA: TGTGCCAGCAGTCGGCAGGGGGCAGTAGCTGAAGCTTTCTTT. Protein sequence: CASSRQGAVAEAFF.

This clone occurred once. The chain employs TRBV9 and TRBJ2-3; D is unclear. CDR1 is SGDLS and CDR2 is YYNGEE in the germline V gene. There are 13 residues in the CDR3. V was shortened by 4 bases and J by 1 base, with 7 bases between the two germline ends. CDR3 bases: TGTGCCAGCAGCCTAACCGGCACAGATACGCAGTATTTT. Encoded protein: CASSLTGTDTQYF.

This clone was seen a handful of times. The chain carries TRBV18 and TRBJ2-7, with TRBD1 as a possible D gene (7 bases). V was clipped by 6 bases and J by 6 bases, with 18 bases between them. Germline assignment: CDR1 KGHSH and CDR2 LQKENI. The length of the CDR3 is 14 residues. CDR3 amino acids: CASSRDRSIGEQYF. In nucleotides, the CDR3 is TGTGCCAGCTCGCGGGACAGAAGTATTGGCGAGCAGTACTTC.

The V call is TRBV5-1, the J call TRBJ1-2, with TRBD1 identical over 7 bases. The ends lost 4 bases at V and 3 bases at J; junction bases unmatched: 6. Germline V lookup: CDR1 SGHRS, CDR2 YFSETQ. The CDR3 is 14 amino acids. The CDR3 DNA is TGCGCCAGCAGCCCAGACAGGGCGGACTATGGCTACACCTTC. This gives the protein CASSPDRADYGYTF.

This chain links TRBV5-4 with TRBJ2-2; the D is unclear. V lost 0 bases to trimming and J lost 0 bases, with 9 bases between them. The CDR3 covers 16 residues. The germline gives CDR1 SGHNT, CDR2 YYREEE (reference sequence). The CDR3 bases are TGTGCCAGCAGCTTGGGTGGCGGAGCGAACACCGGGGAGCTGTTTTTT. Translating it yields CASSLGGGANTGELFF.

The V and J genes are TRBV2 and TRBJ2-5, with 9 bases aligning to TRBD2. The germline V gene encodes CDR1 SNHLY and CDR2 FYNNEI. This CDR3 has 14 amino acids. V dropped 8 bases and J dropped 5; count of bases not matched to a gene: 9. The CDR3 nucleotides are TGTGCCAGCTCTGGACTAGCGATGGGGGAGACCCAGTACTTC. It codes for CASSGLAMGETQYF. Drawing the rest from reference TRBV2 and TRBJ2-5, the complete variable domain is EPEVTQTPSHQVTQMGQEVILRCVPISNHLYFYWYRQILGQKVEFLVSFYNNEISEKSEIFDDQFSVERPDGSNFTLKIRSTKLEDSAMYFCASSGLAMGETQYFGPGTRLLVL.

The chain links TRBV18 to TRBJ2-3; D may be TRBD2 (5 bases). V gave up 3 bases and J gave up 4 bases, with 11 bases separating them. Germline CDR1 reads KGHSH; CDR2 reads LQKENI. The CDR3 has 14 amino acids. For the CDR3, the DNA is TGTGCCAGCTCACCGGACTCCACCGCAGATACGCAGTATTTT. This codes for CASSPDSTADTQYF. Together with reference TRBV18 and TRBJ2-3, the CDR3 gives the full variable domain: NAGVMQNPRHLVRRRGQEARLRCSPMKGHSHVYWYRQLPEEGLKFMVYLQKENIIDESGMPKERFSAEFPKEGPSILRIQQVVRGDSAAYFCASSPDSTADTQYFGPGTRLTVL.

This chain uses TRBV19 with TRBJ2-7; tentative D call: TRBD1 (6 bases). In germline, CDR1 is LNHDA, CDR2 SQIVND (reference sequence). The CDR3 has 16 amino acids. V was clipped by 2 bases and J by 2 bases, with 16 bases between them. CDR3 protein: CASSIPGQGNAYEQYF. Written as DNA, the CDR3 is TGTGCCAGTAGTATACCCGGGCAGGGGAATGCCTACGAGCAGTACTTC.

The chain employs TRBV19 and TRBJ2-1, with 9 bases aligning to TRBD2. V lost 0 bases, J lost 13 bases, and 4 bases stayed unmatched. The CDR3 spans 13 residues. Germline CDR1 LNHDA, CDR2 SQIVND (reference sequence). CDR3 sequence: CASSIELAGVQFF. CDR3 nucleotides: TGTGCCAGTAGTATAGAACTAGCGGGCGTCCAGTTCTTC.